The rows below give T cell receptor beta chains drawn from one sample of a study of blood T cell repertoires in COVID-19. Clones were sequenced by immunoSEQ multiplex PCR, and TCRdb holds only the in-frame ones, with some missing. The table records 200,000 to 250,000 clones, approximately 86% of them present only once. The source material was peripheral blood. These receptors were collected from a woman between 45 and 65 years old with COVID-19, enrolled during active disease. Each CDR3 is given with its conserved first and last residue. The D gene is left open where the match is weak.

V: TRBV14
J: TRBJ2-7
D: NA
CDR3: CASSQDQLGDHYEQYF
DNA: TGTGCCAGCAGCCAAGATCAGTTGGGCGACCACTACGAGCAGTACTTC

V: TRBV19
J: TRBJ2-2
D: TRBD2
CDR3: CASTFRGGGYTGELFF
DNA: TGTGCCAGTACCTTCCGGGGGGGCGGTTACACCGGGGAGCTGTTTTTT

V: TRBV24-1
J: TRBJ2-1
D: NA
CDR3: CATSDLLYSQSDRGEQFF
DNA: TGTGCCACCAGTGATTTGCTATATAGCCAGTCCGACCGGGGGGAGCAGTTCTTC

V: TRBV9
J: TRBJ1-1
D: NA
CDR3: CASSVTQGGAFF
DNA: TGTGCCAGCAGCGTAACCCAGGGTGGAGCTTTCTTT

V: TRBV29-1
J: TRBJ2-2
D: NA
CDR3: CSVPRSQGTGELFF
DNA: TGCAGCGTTCCGAGGAGTCAGGGCACCGGGGAGCTGTTTTTT

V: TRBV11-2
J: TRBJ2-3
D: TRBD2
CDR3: CASSLDTESAGEGTDTQYF
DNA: TGTGCCAGCAGCTTAGATACTGAGTCAGCGGGGGAGGGGACAGATACGCAGTATTTT

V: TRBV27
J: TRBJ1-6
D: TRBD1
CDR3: CASGSQGIYGSYNSPLHF
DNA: TGTGCCAGCGGATCACAGGGGATCTATGGATCCTATAATTCACCCCTCCACTTT

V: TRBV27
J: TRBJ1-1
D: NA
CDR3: CASSPSSRPMNTEAFF
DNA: TGTGCCAGCAGTCCCTCCTCGCGGCCCATGAACACTGAAGCTTTCTTT

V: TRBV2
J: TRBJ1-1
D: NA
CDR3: CASSDSKGRGTEAFF
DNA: TGTGCCAGCAGTGATTCCAAGGGAAGGGGCACTGAAGCTTTCTTT

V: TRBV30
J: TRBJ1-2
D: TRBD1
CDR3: CAWSSQGGYGYTF
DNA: TGTGCCTGGAGTTCACAGGGGGGGTATGGCTACACCTTC

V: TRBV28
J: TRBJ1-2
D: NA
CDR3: CASSLSGWGTTNYGYTF
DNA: TGTGCCAGCAGTTTATCAGGATGGGGGACAACCAACTATGGCTACACCTTC

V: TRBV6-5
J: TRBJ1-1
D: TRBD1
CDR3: CASSSLNRGTEAFF
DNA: TGTGCCAGCAGTTCTCTAAACAGGGGCACTGAAGCTTTCTTT